Included here is one TCR beta chain sequence, with context. Its antigen is unidentified. The V end lost 4 bases, the J end lost 1 base, and 13 bases lay between the germline ends. The CDR3 runs 15 residues. Germline loops: CDR1 LGHNA, CDR2 YSLEER. Allogeneic regulatory or mature dendritic cells were co-cultured for less than 6 days with CFSE-labeled sorted T cells at 1:10. Memory T cells were CD45RO+, naive were CD45RA+, sorted by FACS. Libraries were prepared by immunoSEQ multiplex PCR; TCRdb keeps only in-frame clonotypes and omits some of them. Of about 5,200 clones listed, 60% to 75% were seen once; the top ten hold about a fifth. This record belongs to a study of regulatory dendritic cells for organ transplantation. The wider study: Dendritic cell cultures received LPS on day 6.

Findings and caveats of the study: Among resting subsets, memory CD8+ cells contained the most alloreactive clonotypes.

The sequencing input was memory CD8+ T cells from blood cultured with regulatory dendritic cells. The subset denotes: CD45RO+ memory T cells. The chain carries TRBV4-3 and TRBJ1-1, with D possibly TRBD1 on 6 matching bases. The TCR was taken from a human donor in good health. The CDR3 sequence: CASSPTQGSNTEAFF. The CDR3 bases are TGCGCCAGCAGCCCGACACAGGGATCGAACACTGAAGCTTTCTTT.